Listed below are T cell receptor beta chains from one sample, sequenced in a study of cytomegalovirus exposure and HLA in healthy donors. The table came from immunoSEQ multiplex PCR; TCRdb's copy has only in-frame clones and leaves some out. The top ten hold roughly 5.5% of the sample, which has around 100,000 clones, 84% seen once. The sample taken for sequencing was PBMCs. The receptors were gathered from a woman in her late teens or twenties in good health and CMV-seropositive. Both conserved end residues are part of each CDR3. The D gene is left open where the match is weak. Size is stated for part of the rows, as once, few or many counts, or as a class when the clone is expanded.

>TRBJ2-1|once|TRBD2|TRBV5-1
CASSWGGRNEQFF
TGCGCCAGCAGCTGGGGAGGGAGGAATGAGCAGTTCTTC
>TRBJ2-7|-|-|TRBV11-2
CASSLEQGPTYEQYF
TGTGCCAGCAGCTTAGAACAGGGACCTACCTACGAGCAGTACTTC
>TRBJ2-2|-|TRBD2|TRBV28
CASSFPTSGRRYTGELFF
TGTGCCAGCAGTTTTCCGACTAGCGGGAGAAGGTACACCGGGGAGCTGTTTTTT
>TRBJ2-7|-|TRBD1|TRBV19
CASSIGQGLAYEQYF
TGTGCCAGTAGTATTGGACAGGGGCTCGCCTACGAGCAGTACTTC
>TRBJ1-6|-|-|TRBV28
CASSFDRNSPLHF
TGTGCCAGCAGTTTTGATCGGAATTCACCCCTCCACTTT
>TRBJ2-2|-|TRBD2|TRBV7-9
CASSSPLAGVITGELFF
TGTGCCAGCAGCTCCCCCTTAGCGGGAGTGATCACCGGGGAGCTGTTTTTT
>TRBJ2-4|-|-|TRBV28
CASSSLTTRVVYF
TGTGCCAGCAGTTCCTTAACTACTAGGGTTGTGTACTTC
>TRBJ2-1|once|-|TRBV27
CASSLWGDEQFF
TGTGCCAGCAGTTTGTGGGGGGACGAGCAGTTCTTC
>TRBJ1-1|-|-|TRBV10-2
CASSSRGAAMNTEAFF
TGCGCCAGCTCGAGCCGGGGGGCGGCCATGAACACTGAAGCTTTCTTT
>TRBJ1-1|many|-|TRBV10-3
CAISSGQNTEAFF
TGTGCCATCAGCTCGGGACAGAACACTGAAGCTTTCTTT
>TRBJ2-7|-|TRBD1|TRBV12-5
CASGLGQGTSYEQYF
TGTGCTAGTGGTTTGGGACAGGGGACATCCTACGAGCAGTACTTC
>TRBJ1-2|-|TRBD1|TRBV5-4
CASSVDRDSYGYTF
TGTGCCAGCAGCGTGGACAGGGACAGCTATGGCTACACCTTC
>TRBJ2-2|-|TRBD1|TRBV4-1
CASSPLQGALIGELFF
TGCGCCAGCAGCCCCTTACAGGGGGCATTGATCGGGGAGCTGTTTTTT
>TRBJ2-3|-|-|TRBV7-9
CASSRLGDTQYF
TGTGCCAGCAGCAGACTAGGGGATACGCAGTATTTT
>TRBJ2-3|-|-|TRBV19
CASSDRRGGGTDTQYF
TGTGCCAGTAGTGACCGCAGGGGAGGGGGCACAGATACGCAGTATTTT
>TRBJ1-3|-|-|TRBV6-1
CASRELYFSGNTIYF
TGTGCCAGCCGGGAGTTATACTTCTCTGGAAACACCATATATTTT
>TRBJ2-2|-|-|TRBV4-1
CASSQGERTNTGELFF
TGCGCCAGCAGCCAAGGAGAGAGGACGAACACCGGGGAGCTGTTTTTT
>TRBJ2-2|-|-|TRBV28
CASSTMNTGELFF
TGTGCCAGCAGCACAATGAACACCGGGGAGCTGTTTTTT
>TRBJ2-2|-|-|TRBV28
CASSLNTGELFF
TGTGCCAGCAGTCTGAACACCGGGGAGCTGTTTTTT
>TRBJ1-1|few|-|TRBV6-5
CASSDRPNTEAFF
TGTGCCAGCAGCGACAGACCAAACACTGAAGCTTTCTTT
>TRBJ2-1|-|TRBD2|TRBV11-2
CASSLGGGSYNEQFF
TGTGCCAGCAGCTTAGGCGGGGGCTCCTACAATGAGCAGTTCTTC
>TRBJ2-5|-|-|TRBV4-1
CASSQGARDRETQYF
TGCGCCAGCAGCCAAGGGGCGCGGGATCGGGAGACCCAGTACTTC
>TRBJ2-3|-|TRBD2|TRBV5-1
CASRYPASGSSGLSADTQYF
TGCGCCAGCAGATACCCCGCTAGCGGGAGTTCGGGACTTAGCGCAGATACGCAGTATTTT
>TRBJ1-6|-|-|TRBV6-4
CASWASGLSSYNSPLHF
TGTGCCAGCTGGGCAAGTGGACTTAGCTCCTATAATTCACCCCTCCACTTT
>TRBJ1-3|-|TRBD1|TRBV2
CARNIGQGAYTIYF
TGTGCCAGGAACATCGGACAGGGGGCCTACACCATATATTTT
>TRBJ2-5|-|TRBD2|TRBV5-4
CASSLRTSGWQETQYF
TGTGCCAGCAGCTTAAGGACTAGCGGGTGGCAAGAGACCCAGTACTTC
>TRBJ2-5|-|-|TRBV7-6
CASSLREVGETQYF
TGTGCCAGCAGCTTGAGGGAGGTAGGAGAGACCCAGTACTTC
>TRBJ2-5|-|-|TRBV4-1
CASSQFSQETQYF
TGCGCCAGCAGCCAGTTCTCCCAAGAGACCCAGTACTTC
>TRBJ2-1|-|TRBD2|TRBV5-1
CASSPGSGGITYNEQFF
TGCGCCAGCAGCCCTGGGAGCGGGGGGATCACCTACAATGAGCAGTTCTTC
>TRBJ2-7|-|-|TRBV2
CASKLTGVYEQYF
TGTGCCAGCAAATTGACAGGTGTCTACGAGCAGTACTTC
>TRBJ2-1|-|TRBD2|TRBV10-1
CASHLAGASDEQFF
TGCGCCAGCCACCTAGCGGGGGCTTCGGATGAGCAGTTCTTC
>TRBJ1-4|few|-|TRBV4-1
CASSPNFLGLRIEKLFF
TGCGCCAGCAGCCCTAACTTCTTGGGGCTCCGAATCGAAAAACTGTTTTTT
>TRBJ1-2|-|TRBD1|TRBV4-1
CASSPDPGQGASGYTF
TGCGCCAGCAGCCCAGACCCGGGACAGGGGGCGAGTGGCTACACCTTC
>TRBJ1-5|few|TRBD1|TRBV6-1
CASSVGRGANQPQHF
TGTGCCAGCAGTGTGGGCAGGGGGGCTAATCAGCCCCAGCATTTT
>TRBJ2-7|-|-|TRBV6-5
CASSSRGGPPEQYF
TGTGCCAGCAGTTCTCGCGGGGGCCCTCCCGAGCAGTACTTC
>TRBJ1-5|-|-|TRBV7-2
CASSLVGGRNQPQHF
TGTGCCAGCAGCTTAGTGGGGGGACGTAATCAGCCCCAGCATTTT
>TRBJ1-2|-|-|TRBV19
CASNPEAVKRYGYTF
TGTGCCAGTAACCCGGAGGCGGTAAAAAGATATGGCTACACCTTC
>TRBJ1-2|-|-|TRBV29-1
CSSHPGEGDEYHTF
TGCAGCTCCCACCCGGGAGAAGGAGACGAATACCACACCTTC
>TRBJ1-6|-|-|TRBV7-8
CASSLLDELLSDSPLHF
TGTGCCAGCAGCTTACTAGACGAACTCCTTTCCGATTCACCCCTCCACTTT
>TRBJ2-7|once|-|TRBV5-1
CASSSRSVDEQYF
TGCGCCAGCAGTTCCCGGTCTGTGGACGAGCAGTACTTC
>TRBJ1-4|-|-|TRBV6-5
CASSYSGTRNEKLFF
TGTGCCAGCAGTTACTCCGGGACAAGGAATGAAAAACTGTTTTTT
>TRBJ2-3|-|TRBD2|TRBV28
CASSDGLAGGRDTQYF
TGTGCCAGCAGTGATGGACTAGCGGGGGGCCGGGATACGCAGTATTTT
>TRBJ2-7|-|TRBD2|TRBV6-1
CASRAGTSRSYEQYF
TGTGCCAGCAGGGCCGGGACTAGCCGATCCTACGAGCAGTACTTC